The 23 T cell receptor beta chains in this list originate from one sample, sequenced in a study of beta chain features in type 1 diabetes (dated by TCRdb to between 2017 and 2018). Library creation used the immunoSEQ multiplex PCR assay. The entire isolated RNA was reverse transcribed using the High Capacity cDNA Reverse Transcription Kit, and thus expressed TCRB transcripts were sequenced. TCRdb obtained this table from immuneACCESS and retained in-frame rearrangements with V and J assigned. These tables miss some clones; where compared with another copy, unresolved V genes account for less than half of the shortfall, and the remainder is unexplained. This sample comprises under 150,000 clones, 6.9% of them detected only once. More than 1.1% of the sample rests with the top ten. Material for sequencing was central memory CD4+ T cells from blood. Receptor source: a woman aged 25 to 39 in good health.

A few counts support this clone. The chain couples TRBV9 to TRBJ2-3, with TRBD1 identical over 11 bases. Germline-derived CDR1 and CDR2 are SGDLS and YYNGEE. CDR3 length: 16 amino acids. Trimming cost V 0 bases and J 5 bases; bases outside gene matches: 5. CDR3 sequence: CASSVAGTGGLDTQYF. CDR3 coding DNA: TGTGCCAGCAGCGTAGCCGGGACAGGGGGGTTAGATACGCAGTATTTT.

This clone was found many times. The V gene is TRBV4-3, the J gene TRBJ2-3; D gene uncertain. Germline-derived CDR1 and CDR2 are LGHNA and YSLEER. The CDR3 runs 13 residues. The V end lost 0 bases, the J end lost 5 bases, and 6 bases lay between the germline ends. DNA of the CDR3: TGCGCCAGCAGCCAAGATTCGGGAGATACGCAGTATTTT. Translation: CASSQDSGDTQYF.

The J gene is TRBJ1-5, the V gene TRBV29-1; possible D gene TRBD1, 6 bases. V lost 4 bases, J lost 1 base, and 11 bases lay in between. This CDR3 has 14 amino acids. Germline lookup yields CDR1 SQVTM and CDR2 ANQGSEA. This CDR3 is CSVGIGGSNQPQHF. The CDR3 coding sequence is TGCAGCGTTGGGATAGGGGGAAGCAATCAGCCCCAGCATTTT.

The chain recombines TRBV7-3 with TRBJ2-7; 9 nucleotides match TRBD1. The CDR3 sequence is 13 residues long. Germline-derived CDR1 and CDR2 are SGHTA and FQGTGA. After removal of 5 bases from V and 9 bases from J, the junction contained 8 bases not matched to a gene. This chain's CDR3 is CASSRGQGDAQYF. The CDR3 region has the DNA TGTGCCAGCAGCCGGGGACAGGGCGACGCGCAGTACTTC.

The rearrangement joins TRBV14 to TRBJ2-7; TRBD1 matches 8 bases. Germline-derived CDR1 and CDR2 are SGHDN and FVKESK. Trimming removed 4 bases from V and 3 bases from J; junction bases left unmatched: 5. The CDR3 totals 14 residues. The CDR3 protein is CASSPTGAYYEQYF. CDR3 bases: TGTGCCAGCAGCCCGACAGGGGCATACTACGAGCAGTACTTC.

This clone was counted a few times. The rearrangement joins TRBV28 to TRBJ2-3, with D possibly matching TRBD2 (5 bases). V lost 6 bases and J 1 base, leaving 11 bases between the germline ends. The V gene's germline CDR1 is MDHEN and CDR2 SYDVKM. The CDR3 has 14 amino acids. The CDR3 region is CASSLGGRTDTQYF. The DNA for the CDR3 is TGTGCCAGCAGCTTAGGAGGCCGCACAGATACGCAGTATTTT.

The sample holds many counts of this clone. CDR3 in DNA: TGTGCCAGCAGCCAAGATCTGGGACAGGGGTACAATGAGCAGTTCTTC. Translation gives CASSQDLGQGYNEQFF. This chain joins TRBV4-2 and TRBJ2-1, with 10 bases that match TRBD1. This CDR3 spans 16 amino acids. Germline V CDR1 and CDR2: LGHNA, YNFKEQ. V was pared by 0 bases and J by 4 bases, with 3 bases of the junction left unmatched.

The chain couples TRBV28 to TRBJ2-1; possibly TRBD2 for D (6 bases). With 4 bases removed from V and 7 bases from J, the gap between germline ends came to 20 bases. Germline CDR1 reads MDHEN; CDR2 reads SYDVKM. This CDR3 comprises 16 residues. The CDR3 protein is CASSSILATKANEQFF. CDR3 nucleotides: TGTGCCAGCAGTTCAATCCTAGCGACAAAGGCGAATGAGCAGTTCTTC.

This chain uses TRBV11-1 with TRBJ2-2, with 10 bases aligning to TRBD1. Germline V CDR1 and CDR2: SGHAT, FQDESV (reference sequence). The V segment lost 7 bases and the J segment 2 bases; nucleotides outside the gene matches: 7. CDR3 size: 16 residues. In DNA, the CDR3 is TGTGCCAGCAAGCCGGGACAGGGGACAAACACCGGGGAGCTGTTTTTT. Residues: CASKPGQGTNTGELFF.

Only a few counts were recorded for this clone. V and J are TRBV19 and TRBJ2-1, with 10 bases aligning to TRBD1. This CDR3 comprises 15 residues. Germline trimming cut 7 bases from V and 5 bases from J; bases unmatched to any gene: 8. Germline V gene sequence: CDR1 LNHDA, CDR2 SQIVND (reference sequence). CDR3 DNA: TGTGCCAGTACTCAAGCGGGACAGGGGAACAATGAGCAGTTCTTC. It translates to CASTQAGQGNNEQFF.

The table lists this clone with a few counts. J is TRBJ2-1 and V is TRBV7-8; D is ambiguous. V was shortened by 0 bases and J by 0 bases, with 9 bases between the two germline ends. This CDR3 is built from 16 residues. Germline V gives CDR1 SGHVS, CDR2 FQNEAQ. Here the CDR3 DNA reads TGTGCCAGCAGCTTAGCTCGAATGAGCTCCTACAATGAGCAGTTCTTC. As protein: CASSLARMSSYNEQFF.

J is TRBJ1-1 and V is TRBV14; TRBD1 might be the D (6 bases). CDR1 and CDR2 (germline): SGHDN, FVKESK. The CDR3 sequence is 17 residues long. Trimming left V 5 bases short and J 1 base short, with 20 bases between. CDR3 DNA sequence: TGTGCCAGCAGCTGGCTGTTCGGGGACATCGCGAACACTGAAGCTTTCTTT. This codes for CASSWLFGDIANTEAFF.

This clone was seen only a few times. The chain carries TRBV19 and TRBJ2-1, with 11 bases identical to TRBD2. CDR1 LNHDA and CDR2 SQIVND come from the germline V gene (reference sequence). The CDR3 extends over 15 amino acids. The J segment lost 9 bases and the V segment lost 1 base, leaving 5 bases of the junction unmatched. The CDR3 protein is CASSIGSGTSGEQFF. CDR3 in DNA: TGTGCCAGTAGTATAGGCTCCGGGACTAGCGGTGAGCAGTTCTTC.

The gene calls are TRBV7-3 and TRBJ2-3; TRBD2 matches 9 bases. Germline lookup yields CDR1 SGHTA and CDR2 FQGTGA. This CDR3 contains 16 residues. The junction had 11 bases not matched to a gene; V was cut back by 5 bases and J by 5 bases. CDR3 in amino acids: CASSINSAGGGDTQYF. The CDR3 DNA is TGTGCCAGCAGCATAAATTCAGCGGGGGGCGGAGATACGCAGTATTTT.

This clone showed up just a few times. The chain is built from TRBV14 and TRBJ1-1, with D unclear. CDR1 and CDR2 from the germline V gene are SGHDN and FVKESK. There are 14 residues in the CDR3. V shed 5 bases and J shed 1 base, with 11 bases lying between them. The CDR3 protein is CASSDDTRNTEAFF. CDR3 sequence (DNA): TGTGCCAGCAGCGATGACACCCGGAACACTGAAGCTTTCTTT.

The V and J genes are TRBV5-4 and TRBJ2-1; 7 positions agree with TRBD2. The CDR3 runs to 14 residues. The germline gives CDR1 SGHNT, CDR2 YYREEE (reference sequence). The V segment lost 7 bases and the J segment 5 bases; nucleotides outside the gene matches: 9. CDR3 sequence reads: CASAFGTNHNEQFF. The CDR3 coding sequence is TGTGCCAGCGCTTTCGGGACTAACCACAATGAGCAGTTCTTC.

The chain is built from TRBV25-1 and TRBJ2-1, with 7 bases fitting TRBD2. The CDR3 runs to 13 residues. Germline V gene data show CDR1 as MGHDK and CDR2 as SYGVNS. V shed 5 bases, J shed 9 bases, and the junction held 7 bases outside the gene matches. CDR3 residues: CASSFRGEGEQFF. CDR3 in DNA: TGTGCCAGCAGTTTCCGAGGGGAGGGTGAGCAGTTCTTC.

The chain links TRBV21-1 to TRBJ2-3; the table's D call, TRBD1, has no DNA check behind it. TRBV21-1 is a pseudogene locus. The CDR3 extends over 18 amino acids. CDR3 sequence: CAPRPIGTGGSSTDTQYF. The CDR3 DNA reads as TGTGCCCCCCGCCCGATCGGGACAGGGGGTTCAAGCACAGATACGCAGTATTTT.

This clone was counted only a few times. CDR3 residues: CAISGQDGYEQYF. The CDR3 nucleotides read TGTGCCATCAGTGGACAGGATGGCTACGAGCAGTACTTC. V gene TRBV10-3 combines with J gene TRBJ2-7, with D maybe TRBD1 (6 bases). V was pared by 4 bases and J by 3 bases, with 10 bases between. The germline CDR1 and CDR2 sequences are ENHRY and SYGVKD. The CDR3 covers 13 residues.

This clone was observed a few times. J is TRBJ2-7 and V is TRBV7-9; 7 nucleotides match TRBD1. This CDR3 has 13 residues. Germline CDR1 is SEHNR and CDR2 is FQNEAQ (reference sequence). The junction had 7 bases not matched to a gene; V was cut back by 5 bases and J by 6 bases. The chain's CDR3 is CASSREGQSEQYF. The DNA for the CDR3 is TGTGCCAGCAGCCGCGAGGGACAGTCCGAGCAGTACTTC.

This clone has a handful of counts. V usage is TRBV27 and J usage is TRBJ2-2, with a tentative D call TRBD1 (6 bases). Germline V gene data show CDR1 as MNHEY and CDR2 as SMNVEV (reference sequence). Deletions cut 6 bases from V and 7 bases from J, with 15 bases between. The CDR3 length is 14 residues. This CDR3 reads CASRIQGHDGELFF. CDR3 in DNA: TGTGCCAGCAGAATACAGGGTCACGACGGGGAGCTGTTTTTT.

The V call is TRBV28, the J call TRBJ1-1; 11 positions match TRBD1. V dropped 3 bases and J dropped 12; count of bases not matched to a gene: 6. The CDR3 length is 13 residues. Germline loops: CDR1 MDHEN, CDR2 SYDVKM. The CDR3 DNA reads as TGTGCCAGCAGTTTCCGGGACAGGGGGATTACTTTCTTT. It translates to CASSFRDRGITFF.

This clone has a handful of counts. The chain carries TRBV4-2 and TRBJ2-4; TRBD1 aligns across 7 bases. With V trimmed by 4 bases and J by 4 bases, 10 bases remained unmatched. CDR1 and CDR2 (germline): LGHNA, YNFKEQ. The CDR3 is 16 residues long. The CDR3 bases are TGTGCCAGCAGCCTGGGGCTCAGGGGGACAAAAAACATTCAGTACTTC. Translating gives CASSLGLRGTKNIQYF.